Below are 9 T cell receptor beta chains sequenced from a single sample in a study of T cell clonality in common variable immunodeficiency (dated by TCRdb to the mid-2010s). Libraries were constructed by the immunoSEQ multiplex PCR assay. TCRdb took this table from immuneACCESS and kept in-frame rearrangements with V and J called. Such tables lack part of the clones; where checked against another copy, unresolved V genes explain under half of the gap, and the rest is unexplained. This sample has approximately 75,000 clones, none of them a singleton. Clones ranked in the top ten supply approximately 0.8% of the sample. The sample was peripheral blood mononuclear cells. The receptors derive from a person between 18 and 70 years old in good health.

This clone was found many times. The CDR3 is cut off 3 residues early in the read; its end comes from the germline J gene. This chain uses TRBV20-1 with TRBJ1-1; no firm D call. This CDR3 comprises 11 residues. Germline V gene lookup returns CDR1 DFQATT and CDR2 SNEGSKA (reference sequence). V lost 4 bases and J lost 4, with 7 bases in between. CDR3 DNA, as far as it was read: TGCAGTGCTAATTCGCGCACTGAA. Amino acids: CSANSRTE. The full CDR3 is CSANSRTEAFF.

This clone occurred a few times. With the read ending 3 residues before the CDR3 end, the germline J gene is used to fill in that end. This sequence joins TRBV14 and TRBJ2-5, with D tentatively TRBD1 (5 bases). Trimming cost V 0 bases and J 2 bases, with 13 bases left between them. Looked up from germline, CDR1 is SGHDN and CDR2 is FVKESK. This CDR3 has 16 amino acids. CDR3 protein: CASSQDGHPLQETQYF. The CDR3 bases that were read are TGTGCCAGCAGCCAAGATGGACACCCCCTGCAAGAGACC.

In its sample, this clone was seen many times. The read comes to an end 3 residues before the CDR3 does, leaving the germline J gene to fill in the end. The rearrangement joins TRBV5-1 to TRBJ2-5; 8 positions match TRBD2. CDR1 SGHRS and CDR2 YFSETQ come from the germline V gene. The CDR3 loop spans 13 amino acids. With 7 bases clipped from V and 0 bases from J, the junction kept 2 bases outside the gene matches. The CDR3 is CASEAGDQETQYF. The DNA read from the CDR3 is TGCGCCAGCGAAGCGGGGGACCAAGAGACC.

There are many counts of this clone. The sequence runs out 3 residues before the end of the CDR3; the remainder is reconstructed from the germline J gene. The chain is built from TRBV19 and TRBJ1-5; D is uncertain. Germline CDR1 reads LNHDA; CDR2 reads SQIVND (reference sequence). The CDR3 consists of 13 residues. V shed 5 bases and J shed 1 base, with 6 bases lying between them. CDR3 sequence reads: CASSLQSNQPQHF. The part of the CDR3 DNA that was read is TGTGCCAGTAGTCTCCAGAGCAATCAGCCC. The entire variable domain, with the rest obtained from reference TRBV19 and TRBJ1-5, is as follows: DGGITQSPKYLFRKEGQNVTLSCEQNLNHDAMYWYRQDPGQGLRLIYYSQIVNDFQKGDIAEGYSVSREKKESFPLTVTSAQKNPTAFYLCASSLQSNQPQHFGDGTRLSIL.

This clone was recorded at least ten times. The observed sequence ends 3 residues before the CDR3 terminus, with the missing tail filled in from the germline J gene. The chain links TRBV7-3 to TRBJ2-3; 8 nucleotides align to TRBD2. V shed 5 bases, J shed 3 bases, and the junction held 7 bases outside the gene matches. This CDR3 spans 15 amino acids. CDR1 SGHTA and CDR2 FQGTGA come from the germline V gene. The CDR3 region is CASSPSGRGTDTQYF. The sequenced part of the CDR3 DNA is TGTGCCAGCAGCCCTAGCGGGCGCGGAACAGATACG. The variable domain in full, with the rest retrieved from reference TRBV7-3 and TRBJ2-3, is GAGVSQTPSNKVTEKGKYVELRCDPISGHTALYWYRQSLGQGPEFLIYFQGTGAADDSGLPNDRFFAVRPEGSVSTLKIQRTERGDSAVYLCASSPSGRGTDTQYFGPGTRLTVL.

As to this clone: Read sequence stops 3 residues before the CDR3 end, and the germline J gene provides the missing end. The chain links TRBV19 to TRBJ1-5, with 8 bases that match TRBD1. This CDR3 has 17 residues. Looked up from germline, CDR1 is LNHDA and CDR2 is SQIVND (reference sequence). The junction had 13 bases not matched to a gene; V was cut back by 7 bases and J by 2 bases. CDR3 loop: CASIRGRGQGGNQPQHF. The covered CDR3 bases are TGTGCCAGTATAAGGGGCAGGGGGCAGGGCGGCAATCAGCCC.

This clone was counted ten times or more. The sequence runs out 3 residues before the end of the CDR3; the remainder is reconstructed from the germline J gene. The chain has TRBV6-2 or TRBV6-3 and TRBJ2-1; D gene ambiguous. This CDR3 comprises 16 residues. The germline CDR1 and CDR2 sequences are MNHEY and SVGEGT. V lost 5 bases, J lost 3 bases, and 17 bases lay in between. The covered CDR3 bases are TGTGCCAGCAGTACAATAAGCCGCGGAGACTACAATGAG. Translated, it gives CASSTISRGDYNE. The complete CDR3 sequence is CASSTISRGDYNEQFF.

In this sample, this clone turned up many times. The read ends 3 residues shy of where the CDR3 ends; the end is completed using the germline J gene. This chain uses TRBV14 with TRBJ2-1; D is unclear. The V gene's germline CDR1 is SGHDN and CDR2 FVKESK. The CDR3 length is 12 residues. V was pared by 8 bases and J by 7 bases, with 12 bases between. This CDR3 reads CASFKFRNEQFF. The sequenced CDR3 bases are TGTGCCAGCTTTAAGTTCCGGAATGAG.

This clone was seen repeatedly, ten times or more. The CDR3 extends 3 residues past the end of the read, so its final part is completed from the germline J gene. V gene TRBV11-3 combines with J gene TRBJ2-3; D is perhaps TRBD2 (6 bases). Germline V lookup: CDR1 SGHNT, CDR2 YENEEA. V was clipped by 5 bases and J by 4 bases, with 16 bases between them. This CDR3 comprises 15 residues. CDR3 residues: CASSPRGMGSDTQYF. The part of the CDR3 DNA that was read is TGTGCCAGCAGCCCTCGGGGGATGGGGTCAGATACG.